The entry that follows covers one T cell receptor (beta chain) sequence. Antigen unknown. This CDR3 contains 14 residues. Germline V CDR1 and CDR2: GTSNPN, SVGIG (reference sequence). J gave up 6 bases and V 3 bases, and 4 bases lay outside the gene matches. These data originate in a study of radiotherapy plus CTLA-4 blockade in lung cancer. Study-wide context: Patients showed objective responses in under 20% of cases, and disease control was achieved by around 30%.

Ipilimumab CTLA-4 blockade and focal radiation were given to patients with chemo-refractory metastatic non-small-cell lung cancer. Study-wide points: An expansion of tumor-derived TCR clones occurred in blood after radiotherapy plus ipilimumab. Dynamics of early blood T cell clones, together with interferon-beta, were reportedly the best predictors of response.

Libraries were prepared by immunoSEQ multiplex PCR; TCRdb keeps only in-frame clonotypes and omits some of them. The sample carries 52,000 or so clones, roughly 80% recorded once. The specimen comprised peripheral blood, sampled from a patient treated with radiotherapy plus ipilimumab. This chain links TRBV30 with TRBJ1-6, with TRBD1 matching over 8 bases. The sequence came from a human donor with non-small cell lung cancer who had a partial response to radiotherapy plus ipilimumab. The CDR3, as DNA: TGTGCCTGGAGCCAGGGGGCGTCTAATTCACCCCTCCACTTT. Residues: CAWSQGASNSPLHF.